These 9 T cell receptor beta chains originate from one sample sequenced in a study of technical replicates of blood from a handful of donors. Sequencing was performed with immunoSEQ multiplex PCR; in TCRdb, only in-frame clones are kept and a portion is missing. The sample consists of around 72,000 clones, 95% to 99% of them appearing once. Material: T cells isolated from PBMCs. The source is a human donor in good health.

V gene TRBV5-4 combines with J gene TRBJ1-1, with D perhaps TRBD1 (5 bases). Per the germline V gene, CDR1 is SGHNT and CDR2 is YYREEE (reference sequence). V lost 2 bases to trimming and J lost 1 base, with 9 bases between them. The CDR3 totals 14 residues. The CDR3 nucleotides read TGTGCCAGCAGCTTACAGGTATCGAACACTGAAGCTTTCTTT. Translation: CASSLQVSNTEAFF.

The chain links TRBV2 to TRBJ2-7; D might be TRBD1 (6 bases). V gave up 8 bases and J gave up 0 bases, with 17 bases separating them. This CDR3 comprises 15 residues. The V gene's germline CDR1 is SNHLY and CDR2 FYNNEI. CDR3 amino acids: CASFLPSGASYEQYF. The CDR3 DNA follows: TGTGCCAGCTTTCTCCCCTCAGGGGCCTCCTACGAGCAGTACTTC.

The rearrangement links TRBV7-3 to TRBJ2-2; 7 positions agree with TRBD2. The CDR3 has 15 residues. The germline CDR1 and CDR2 sequences are SGHTA and FQGTGA. The V and J ends lost 4 bases and 5 bases, in that order; junction bases with no gene match: 7. The CDR3 DNA reads TGTGCCAGCAGCTCTCCGGGACTATCGACCGGGGAGCTGTTTTTT. Translation: CASSSPGLSTGELFF.

The chain couples TRBV9 to TRBJ2-1, with 11 nucleotides matching TRBD1. Losses at the gene ends were 4 bases for V and 3 bases for J; bases not matched to a gene: 6. This CDR3 spans 16 amino acids. The germline CDR1 and CDR2 sequences are SGDLS and YYNGEE. The CDR3 DNA follows: TGTGCCAGCAGCCCTGGACAGGGGGCCTACTACAATGAGCAGTTCTTC. Translated, it gives CASSPGQGAYYNEQFF.

The rearrangement uses TRBV5-6 and TRBJ2-2; D call uncertain. Germline V gene data show CDR1 as SGHDT and CDR2 as YYEEEE. CDR3 length equals 16 residues. With 0 bases removed from V and 4 bases from J, the gap between germline ends came to 13 bases. For the CDR3, the DNA is TGTGCCAGCAGCTTGGGTTTATCAGCGAGCACCGGGGAGCTGTTTTTT. It is translated as CASSLGLSASTGELFF.

J is TRBJ1-4 and V is TRBV4-2; D is undetermined. The germline CDR1 and CDR2 sequences are LGHNA and YNFKEQ. The V gene lost 1 base and the J gene lost 4 bases, with 19 bases spanning the gap. The CDR3 loop spans 18 amino acids. The CDR3: CASSQVDPSGRDNEKLFF. For the CDR3, the DNA is TGTGCCAGCAGCCAAGTTGACCCTTCGGGAAGGGATAATGAAAAACTGTTTTTT.

J is TRBJ2-7 and V is TRBV7-6; 7 nucleotides align to TRBD2. V trimming: 1 base; J trimming: 1 base; junction bases outside the gene matches: 4. CDR1 and CDR2 from the germline V gene are SGHVS and FNYEAQ. CDR3 size: 15 residues. DNA for the CDR3: TGTGCCAGCAGCTTAGGAGGCGGGAGTTCCTACGAGCAGTACTTC. Residues: CASSLGGGSSYEQYF.

The chain employs TRBV9 and TRBJ2-6; possible D gene TRBD1, 6 bases. CDR1 and CDR2 from the germline V gene are SGDLS and YYNGEE. V was shortened by 4 bases and J by 6 bases, with 17 bases between the two germline ends. The CDR3 has 16 amino acids. The CDR3 loop is CASSSEAGELANVLTF. In DNA form, the CDR3 reads TGTGCCAGCAGCTCAGAAGCAGGGGAATTGGCCAACGTCCTGACTTTC.

CDR3 in amino acids: CAISGTDSNQPQHF. CDR3 nucleotides: TGTGCCATCAGTGGGACAGACAGCAATCAGCCCCAGCATTTT. This chain connects TRBV10-3 to TRBJ1-5, with a possible D match to TRBD1 (6 bases). The CDR3 sequence is 14 residues long. V was shortened by 4 bases and J by 1 base, with 8 bases between the two germline ends. CDR1 is ENHRY and CDR2 is SYGVKD in the germline V gene.